One sample yielded the 4 T cell receptor beta chains listed below, sequenced in a study of cytomegalovirus exposure and HLA in healthy donors. The PCR made use of 60 Vbeta and 13 Jbeta primers. Sequenced by immunoSEQ multiplex PCR; TCRdb stores in-frame clones only, minus some. The table has some 100,000 clones, about 70% seen once. Sequences were obtained from PBMCs. The receptor set was obtained from a young woman in good health and CMV-seropositive.

The V call is TRBV7-8, the J call TRBJ1-3; TRBD1 matches at 7 bases. CDR3 size: 14 residues. Germline CDR1 SGHVS, CDR2 FQNEAQ. J lost 4 bases, V lost 5 bases, and 5 bases had no gene match. The CDR3 is CASSRDRAGNTIYF. The DNA for the CDR3 is TGTGCCAGCAGCCGTGACAGGGCGGGAAACACCATATATTTT.

The chain joins TRBV5-4 to TRBJ2-7; TRBD2 aligns across 10 bases. The CDR3 has 16 residues. With 1 base clipped from V and 0 bases from J, the junction kept 4 bases outside the gene matches. Per germline, CDR1 SGHNT and CDR2 YYREEE (reference sequence). CDR3 amino acids: CASSLWLAGASYEQYF. DNA for the CDR3: TGTGCCAGCAGCTTGTGGCTAGCGGGAGCCTCCTACGAGCAGTACTTC.

J is TRBJ2-7 and V is TRBV28; 12 bases are a match to TRBD2. The CDR3 loop spans 16 amino acids. Germline loops: CDR1 MDHEN, CDR2 SYDVKM. Germline trimming cut 3 bases from V and 0 bases from J; bases unmatched to any gene: 3. CDR3 nucleotide sequence: TGTGCCAGCAGTTTCCTGACTAGCGGGAGCTCCTACGAGCAGTACTTC. Encoded protein: CASSFLTSGSSYEQYF.

The V gene is TRBV7-9, the J gene TRBJ1-4; D is ambiguous. Germline V gene lookup returns CDR1 SEHNR and CDR2 FQNEAQ (reference sequence). V lost 5 bases and J lost 0, with 7 bases in between. The CDR3 runs 14 residues. The CDR3 reads CASSPRTTNEKLFF. In DNA form, the CDR3 reads TGTGCCAGCAGCCCCAGAACAACTAATGAAAAACTGTTTTTT.